The rows below give T cell receptor beta chains drawn from one sample of a study of graft-versus-host responses after intestinal transplantation. The table came from immunoSEQ multiplex PCR; TCRdb's copy has only in-frame clones and leaves some out. The sample has approximately 130,000 clones, over 85% seen once. Their antigen targets remain unknown. Sequences were derived from unstimulated CD4+ T cells sorted from spleen or lymph node cells, sampled before intestinal transplant. All receptors derive from a human donor who received an intestinal transplant. Each CDR3 is given with its conserved first and last residue. D genes are given only for firm matches. Rows give clone size only sometimes, using once, few, many, or a class for an expanded clone.

. | TRBJ2-7 | . | TRBV15 | TGTGCCACCAGCAGTACAGGGAGGTACGAGCAGTACTTC | CATSSTGRYEQYF
TRBD1 | TRBJ1-2 | . | TRBV4-2 | TGTGCCAGCAGGGGACTAGGACAGGGAAACTATGGCTACACCTTC | CASRGLGQGNYGYTF
. | TRBJ2-3 | . | TRBV29-1 | TGCAGCGTTTTTGGCGCCTGGCAGTCTGTCACAGATACGCAGTATTTT | CSVFGAWQSVTDTQYF
TRBD1 | TRBJ2-7 | . | TRBV5-1 | TGCGCCAGCAGCTTCCGGGACAGGACCACATACGAGCAGTACTTC | CASSFRDRTTYEQYF
. | TRBJ1-1 | . | TRBV5-1 | TGCGCCAGCAGCTTGGAGTGGAGTGGGACTGAAGCTTTCTTT | CASSLEWSGTEAFF
. | TRBJ1-5 | . | TRBV7-5 | TGTGTCAGAAGCTTAGAGCGCACAGGGGATCAGCCCCAGCATTTT | CVRSLERTGDQPQHF
. | TRBJ1-3 | . | TRBV19 | TGTGCCAGTAGTATCCAGGCAGACGAAAACACCATATATTTT | CASSIQADENTIYF
. | TRBJ2-7 | . | TRBV9 | TGTGCCAGCAGCGTAGATCTAGGTACCTACGAGCAGTACTTC | CASSVDLGTYEQYF
. | TRBJ1-1 | . | TRBV15 | TGTGCCACCAGCAGAGATAAAAAGGGTGCTGAAGCTTTCTTT | CATSRDKKGAEAFF
. | TRBJ2-6 | . | TRBV7-9 | TGTGCCCCCGAGGGGGATTCCGGGGGTTCTGGGGCCAACGTCCTGACTTTC | CAPEGDSGGSGANVLTF
. | TRBJ1-1 | . | TRBV5-5 | TGTGCCAGCAGCTTGGTAGGGGACACTGAAGCTTTCTTT | CASSLVGDTEAFF
. | TRBJ2-1 | . | TRBV11-1 | TGTGCCAGCAGCTTATGGGGGGGCCGCAATGAGCAGTTCTTC | CASSLWGGRNEQFF
TRBD1 | TRBJ1-1 | . | TRBV6-1 | TGTGCCAGCAGTGACCGGGACAGGGGGCGCCAAGCTTTCTTT | CASSDRDRGRQAFF
TRBD2 | TRBJ2-5 | . | TRBV13 | TGTGCCAGCAGCCCCACTCGTTTTCGTCTAGCGGGGGGGCTGGTAGAGAGAGAGACCCAGTACTTC | CASSPTRFRLAGGLVERETQYF
. | TRBJ2-3 | few | TRBV10-3 | TGTGCCATCAGTGAAGTCTTCCGCACAGATACGCAGTATTTT | CAISEVFRTDTQYF
TRBD2 | TRBJ2-1 | once | TRBV9 | TGTGCCAGCAGCGTATCTAGCGGGGCCTACAATGAGCAGTTCTTC | CASSVSSGAYNEQFF
. | TRBJ1-1 | . | TRBV19 | TGTGCCAGTAGTTCAAGACCACAAAGACATAAAACTGAAGCTTTCTTT | CASSSRPQRHKTEAFF